What follows are 16 T cell receptor beta chains derived from one specimen sequenced in a study of blood T cell repertoires in COVID-19. The protocol was immunoSEQ multiplex PCR, while the TCRdb copy is restricted to in-frame clones and leaves out a portion. Of about 90,000 clones listed, 80% to 95% were seen once; the top ten hold roughly 6.6%. The specimen was peripheral blood. The source is a woman aged 60-75 years with active COVID-19.

The chain couples TRBV27 to TRBJ1-2; 9 bases align to TRBD1. Germline values: CDR1 MNHEY, CDR2 SMNVEV (reference sequence). Trimming took 6 bases from V and 8 from J; bases not matched to a gene: 10. This CDR3 has 14 residues. The CDR3 DNA is TGTGCCAGCAGGCCGGGACAGGGATTGGGGGGCTACACCTTC. It translates to CASRPGQGLGGYTF.

V and J are TRBV30 and TRBJ2-7; 10 bases agree with TRBD1. V lost 7 bases and J lost 0; bases outside the gene matches: 12. Germline CDR1 GTSNPN, CDR2 SVGIG (reference sequence). The CDR3 length is 16 residues. CDR3: CASTYPGQGLSYEQYF. The CDR3 coding sequence is TGTGCCTCGACTTACCCGGGACAGGGGCTCTCCTACGAGCAGTACTTC.

The chain carries TRBV4-1 and TRBJ2-1, with 12 bases fitting TRBD2. The CDR3 runs to 18 residues. Trimming took 1 base from V and 7 from J; bases not matched to a gene: 11. CDR1 MGHRA and CDR2 YSYEKL come from the germline V gene. This CDR3 reads CASSQGLLAGGKGNEQFF. In nucleotides, the CDR3 is TGCGCCAGCAGCCAAGGTTTGCTAGCGGGGGGGAAGGGTAATGAGCAGTTCTTC.

The V gene is TRBV11-3, the J gene TRBJ2-7; TRBD2 agrees at 13 bases. Germline CDR1 reads SGHNT; CDR2 reads YENEEA. The CDR3 consists of 17 residues. V lost 5 bases, J lost 3 bases, and 10 bases stayed unmatched. CDR3 bases: TGTGCCAGCAGCCTCGGACTAGCGGGGGACAGAAACTACGAGCAGTACTTC. It codes for CASSLGLAGDRNYEQYF.

The rearrangement uses TRBV7-8 and TRBJ1-6, with D maybe TRBD1 (6 bases). Germline loops: CDR1 SGHVS, CDR2 FQNEAQ. The CDR3 is 14 amino acids. V lost 1 base and J 8 bases, leaving 9 bases between the germline ends. CDR3: CASSLEYRDSPLHF. CDR3 DNA sequence: TGTGCCAGCAGCTTAGAGTACAGGGATTCACCCCTCCACTTT.

V gene TRBV18 combines with J gene TRBJ2-1, with 11 positions matching TRBD2. CDR3 length: 20 amino acids. Per germline, CDR1 KGHSH and CDR2 LQKENI. V was pared by 3 bases and J by 0 bases, with 13 bases of the junction left unmatched. CDR3 in DNA: TGTGCCAGCTCACCCCCACCGGGGACTAGCGGTTATAGCTCCTACAATGAGCAGTTCTTC. Its protein is CASSPPPGTSGYSSYNEQFF.

This sequence joins TRBV11-2 and TRBJ2-7; TRBD1 might be the D (6 bases). Germline assignment: CDR1 SGHAT and CDR2 FQNNGV. V gave up 1 base and J gave up 3 bases, with 13 bases separating them. This CDR3 spans 15 amino acids. The CDR3 loop reads CASSLVLDSRYEQYF. The CDR3 nucleotides read TGTGCCAGCAGCTTAGTACTGGACAGTCGCTACGAGCAGTACTTC.

The chain recombines TRBV27 with TRBJ1-5; 7 nucleotides agree with TRBD1. Germline assignment: CDR1 MNHEY and CDR2 SMNVEV (reference sequence). V gave up 3 bases and J gave up 7 bases; unmatched junction bases: 6. The CDR3 sequence is 14 residues long. The chain's CDR3 is CASSFDREVQPQHF. Here the CDR3 DNA reads TGTGCCAGCAGTTTCGACAGGGAGGTCCAGCCCCAGCATTTT.

This rearrangement joins TRBV28 to TRBJ1-4, with 8 bases matching TRBD1. The CDR3 totals 12 residues. Germline values: CDR1 MDHEN, CDR2 SYDVKM. V shed 8 bases, J shed 6 bases, and the junction held 2 bases outside the gene matches. The CDR3 loop is CASGQGDEKLFF. The CDR3 nucleotides are TGTGCCAGCGGACAGGGAGATGAAAAACTGTTTTTT.

CDR3 in DNA: TGTGCCAGCAAGGGCGGGAGGGAAGAGACCCAGTACTTC. This sequence encodes CASKGGREETQYF. The chain recombines TRBV11-3 with TRBJ2-5; 9 nucleotides agree with TRBD2. CDR1 SGHNT and CDR2 YENEEA come from the germline V gene. The CDR3 runs to 13 residues. The V segment lost 7 bases and the J segment 3 bases; nucleotides outside the gene matches: 3.

The chain employs TRBV7-9 and TRBJ1-1; D is undetermined. With 0 bases removed from V and 8 bases from J, the gap between germline ends came to 13 bases. The CDR3 has 14 residues. CDR1 is SEHNR and CDR2 is FQNEAQ in the germline V gene (reference sequence). Here the CDR3 reads CASSLAAAANEAFF. As DNA, the CDR3 is TGTGCCAGCAGCTTAGCGGCGGCAGCCAACGAAGCTTTCTTT.

The CDR3, as DNA: TGTGCCAGCAGTCCCCGGATCCGGGCAGATACGCAGTATTTT. It codes for CASSPRIRADTQYF. The chain uses TRBV27 and TRBJ2-3; no definite D call. Trimming took off 5 bases at V and 4 bases at J, with 13 bases between the two ends. The CDR3 is 14 residues long. Per the germline V gene, CDR1 is MNHEY and CDR2 is SMNVEV (reference sequence).

The rearrangement joins TRBV5-4 to TRBJ2-5; 14 bases match TRBD2. The V gene end was trimmed by 3 bases and the J gene end by 10 bases; junction bases not matched to a gene: 5. This CDR3 is built from 14 residues. From germline, CDR1 is SGHNT and CDR2 YYREEE (reference sequence). CDR3 DNA: TGTGCCAGCAGCTCAGGACTAGCGGGGGGTTTCCAGTACTTC. It encodes CASSSGLAGGFQYF.

The chain carries TRBV7-4 and TRBJ2-7, with TRBD2 matching over 10 bases. This CDR3 is 16 amino acids long. CDR1 is SGHVT, CDR2 SQSDAQ, per germline. The ends lost 3 bases at V and 4 bases at J; junction bases unmatched: 9. The CDR3: CASSFSDGTSAYEQYF. CDR3 DNA sequence: TGTGCCAGCAGCTTTTCCGACGGGACTAGCGCTTACGAGCAGTACTTC.

The gene calls are TRBV28 and TRBJ2-2; 10 positions match TRBD1. J was trimmed by 7 bases and V by 7 bases; bases with no gene match: 9. Germline V CDR1 and CDR2: MDHEN, SYDVKM. This CDR3 is 15 amino acids long. The chain's CDR3 is CASIKTGGVSGELFF. The CDR3 nucleotides read TGTGCCAGCATTAAGACAGGGGGCGTGAGCGGGGAGCTGTTTTTT.

V is TRBV28 and J is TRBJ1-5, with 10 nucleotides matching TRBD1. The CDR3 loop spans 16 amino acids. The germline CDR1 and CDR2 sequences are MDHEN and SYDVKM. J lost 6 bases, V lost 4 bases, and 9 bases had no gene match. The CDR3 loop reads CASSSDGTGEGQPQHF. The CDR3, as DNA: TGTGCCAGCAGTTCAGACGGGACAGGGGAAGGTCAGCCCCAGCATTTT.